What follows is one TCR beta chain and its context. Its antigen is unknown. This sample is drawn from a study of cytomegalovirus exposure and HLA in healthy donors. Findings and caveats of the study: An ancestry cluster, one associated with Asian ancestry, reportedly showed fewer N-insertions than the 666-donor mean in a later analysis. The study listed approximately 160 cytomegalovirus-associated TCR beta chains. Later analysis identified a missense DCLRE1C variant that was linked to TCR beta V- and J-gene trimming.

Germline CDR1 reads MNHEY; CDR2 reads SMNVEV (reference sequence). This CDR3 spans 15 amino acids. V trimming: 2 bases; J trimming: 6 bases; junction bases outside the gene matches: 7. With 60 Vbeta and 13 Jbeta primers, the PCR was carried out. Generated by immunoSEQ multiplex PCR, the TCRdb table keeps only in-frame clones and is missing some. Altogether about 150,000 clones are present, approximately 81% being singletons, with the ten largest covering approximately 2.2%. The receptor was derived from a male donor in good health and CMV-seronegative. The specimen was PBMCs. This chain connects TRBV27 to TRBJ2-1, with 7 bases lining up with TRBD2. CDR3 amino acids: CASSLGLADSNEQFF. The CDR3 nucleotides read TGTGCCAGCAGTTTAGGGCTAGCGGATTCCAATGAGCAGTTCTTC.